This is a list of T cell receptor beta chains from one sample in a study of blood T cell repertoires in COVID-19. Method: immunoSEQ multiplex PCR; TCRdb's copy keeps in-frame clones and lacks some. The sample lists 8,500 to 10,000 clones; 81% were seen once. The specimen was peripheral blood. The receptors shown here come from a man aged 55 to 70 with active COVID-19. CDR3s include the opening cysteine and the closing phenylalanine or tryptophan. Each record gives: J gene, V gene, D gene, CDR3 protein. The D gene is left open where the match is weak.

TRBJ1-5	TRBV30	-	CAWNPRGGTGNQPQHF
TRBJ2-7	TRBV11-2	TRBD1	CASSLTGVEQYF
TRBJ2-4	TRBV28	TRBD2	CASRGGTAKNIQYF
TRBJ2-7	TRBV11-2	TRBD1	CASSLVHRGIHEQYF
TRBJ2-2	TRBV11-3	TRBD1	CASSPRTGPTGELFF
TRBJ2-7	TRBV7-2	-	CASSSLGTLSYEQYF
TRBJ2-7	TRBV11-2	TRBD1	CASSPGLDRPYEQYF
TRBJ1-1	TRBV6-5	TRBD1	CASSYSQGPNTEAFF
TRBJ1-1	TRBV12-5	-	CASGLTNTEAFF
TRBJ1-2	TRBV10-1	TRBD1	CASSQGPGQGIFNYGYTF
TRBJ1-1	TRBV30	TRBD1	CAWRQGSNTEAFF
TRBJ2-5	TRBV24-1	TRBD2	CATSTGLAGQETQYF
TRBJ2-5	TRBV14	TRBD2	CASSRRQSAGEEETQYF
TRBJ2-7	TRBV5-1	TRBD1	CASSLASTGFDYEQYF
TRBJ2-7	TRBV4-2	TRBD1	CASSQGGTGVYEQYF
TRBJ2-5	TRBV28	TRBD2	CASSLRSGRAETQYF
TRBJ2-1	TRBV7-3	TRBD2	CASSPSSGGAYEQFF
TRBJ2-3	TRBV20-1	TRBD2	CSASHSGRRRGDTQYF
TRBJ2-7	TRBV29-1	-	CSVEGGGGGGEQYF
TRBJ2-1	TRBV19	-	CASIPRQGLAQEQFF
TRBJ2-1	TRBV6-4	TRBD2	CASSDTSGGANEQFF
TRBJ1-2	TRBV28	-	CASSSPRGHHYGYTF
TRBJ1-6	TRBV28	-	CASTKPPGVQSPLHF
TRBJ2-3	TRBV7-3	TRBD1	CASSLKGQGGTDTQYF
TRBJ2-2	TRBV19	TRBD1	CASSILGTGISGELFF
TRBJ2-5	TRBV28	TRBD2	CASRNTRASGYQETQYF
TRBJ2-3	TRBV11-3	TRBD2	CASSQRSGTTDTQYF
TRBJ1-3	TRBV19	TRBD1	CASSISGQGASGNTIYF
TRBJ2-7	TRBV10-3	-	CAISEGSYEQYF
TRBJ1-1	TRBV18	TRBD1	CASSPDRMAFF
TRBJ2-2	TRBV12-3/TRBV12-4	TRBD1	CASGTGDTGELFF
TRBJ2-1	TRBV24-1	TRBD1	CATSALGQGGNNEQFF
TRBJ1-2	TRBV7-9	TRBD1	CASSPDGGQYYGYTF
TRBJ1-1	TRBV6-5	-	CASSYGEFGDAFF